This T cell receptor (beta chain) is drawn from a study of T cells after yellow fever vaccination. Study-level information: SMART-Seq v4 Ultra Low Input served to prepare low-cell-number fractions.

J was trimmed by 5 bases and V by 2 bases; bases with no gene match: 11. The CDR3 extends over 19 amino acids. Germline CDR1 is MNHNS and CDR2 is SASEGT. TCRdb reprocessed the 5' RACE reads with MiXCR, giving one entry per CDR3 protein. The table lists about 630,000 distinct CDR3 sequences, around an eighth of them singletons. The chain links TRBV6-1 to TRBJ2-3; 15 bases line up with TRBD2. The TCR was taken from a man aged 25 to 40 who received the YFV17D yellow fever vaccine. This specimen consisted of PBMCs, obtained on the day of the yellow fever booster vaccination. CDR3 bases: TGTGCCAGCAGTGAATGGGGACTAGCGGGAGGAATTGGTAAAGATACGCAGTATTTT. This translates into CASSEWGLAGGIGKDTQYF.